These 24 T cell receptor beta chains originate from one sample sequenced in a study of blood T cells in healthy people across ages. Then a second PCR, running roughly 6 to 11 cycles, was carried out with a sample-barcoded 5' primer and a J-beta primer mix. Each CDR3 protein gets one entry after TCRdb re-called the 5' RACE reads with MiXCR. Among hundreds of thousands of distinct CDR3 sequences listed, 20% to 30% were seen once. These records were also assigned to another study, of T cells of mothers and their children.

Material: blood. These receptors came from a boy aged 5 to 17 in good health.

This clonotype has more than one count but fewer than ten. The CDR3 bases are TGTGCCAGCAGCCCCCAGCAAACCTACGAGCAGTACTTC. This codes for CASSPQQTYEQYF. V and J are TRBV7-9 and TRBJ2-7; D is uncertain. This CDR3 comprises 13 residues. V lost 5 bases and J lost 2, with 10 bases in between. Per germline, CDR1 SEHNR and CDR2 FQNEAQ (reference sequence).

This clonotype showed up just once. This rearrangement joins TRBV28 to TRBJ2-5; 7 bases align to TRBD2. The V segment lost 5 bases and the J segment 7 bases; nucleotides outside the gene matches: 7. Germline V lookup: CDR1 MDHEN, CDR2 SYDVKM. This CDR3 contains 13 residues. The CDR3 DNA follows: TGTGCCAGCAGTCCTCCACCGGGGGGGACCCAGTACTTC. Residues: CASSPPPGGTQYF.

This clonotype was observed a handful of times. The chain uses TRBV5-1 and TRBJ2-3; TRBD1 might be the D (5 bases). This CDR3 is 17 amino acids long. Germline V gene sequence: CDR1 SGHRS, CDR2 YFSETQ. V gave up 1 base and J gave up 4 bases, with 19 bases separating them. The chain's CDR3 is CASSLSDRSRTADTQYF. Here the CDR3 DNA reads TGCGCCAGCAGCTTGTCTGACAGAAGTCGAACGGCAGATACGCAGTATTTT.

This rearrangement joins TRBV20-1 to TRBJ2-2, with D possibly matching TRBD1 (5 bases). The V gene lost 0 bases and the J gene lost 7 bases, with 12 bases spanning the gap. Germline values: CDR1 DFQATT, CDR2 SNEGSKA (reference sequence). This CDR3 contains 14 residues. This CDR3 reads CSARDAGSGGELFF. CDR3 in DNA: TGCAGTGCTAGAGATGCAGGGTCCGGCGGGGAGCTGTTTTTT.

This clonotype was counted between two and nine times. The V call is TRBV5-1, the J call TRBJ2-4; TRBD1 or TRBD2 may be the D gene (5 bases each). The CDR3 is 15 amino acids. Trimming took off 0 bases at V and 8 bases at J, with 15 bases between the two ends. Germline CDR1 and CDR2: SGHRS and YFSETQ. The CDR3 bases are TGCGCCAGCAGCTTGGGGGGCCCCGTGGGAGACATTCAGTACTTC. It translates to CASSLGGPVGDIQYF.

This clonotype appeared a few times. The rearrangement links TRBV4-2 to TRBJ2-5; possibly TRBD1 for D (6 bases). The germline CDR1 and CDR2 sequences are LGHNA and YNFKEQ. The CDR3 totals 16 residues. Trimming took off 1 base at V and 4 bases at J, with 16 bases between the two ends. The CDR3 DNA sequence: TGTGCCAGCAGCCAAGCGTCAACTAGAGGGGGAGAGACCCAGTACTTC. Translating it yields CASSQASTRGGETQYF.

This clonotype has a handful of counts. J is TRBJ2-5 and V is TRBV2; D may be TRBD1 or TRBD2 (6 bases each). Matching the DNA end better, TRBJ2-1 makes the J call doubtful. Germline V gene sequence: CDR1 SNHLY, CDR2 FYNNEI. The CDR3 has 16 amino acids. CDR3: CASRGALAGFPNEQFF. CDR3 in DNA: TGTGCCAGCAGGGGGGCTTTGGCGGGGTTCCCCAATGAGCAGTTCTTC.

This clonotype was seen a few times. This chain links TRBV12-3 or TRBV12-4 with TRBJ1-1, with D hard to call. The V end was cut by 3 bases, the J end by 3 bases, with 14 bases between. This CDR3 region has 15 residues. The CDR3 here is CASSFPLGGYTEAFF. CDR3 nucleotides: TGTGCCAGCAGTTTCCCCCTTGGCGGATACACTGAAGCTTTCTTT.

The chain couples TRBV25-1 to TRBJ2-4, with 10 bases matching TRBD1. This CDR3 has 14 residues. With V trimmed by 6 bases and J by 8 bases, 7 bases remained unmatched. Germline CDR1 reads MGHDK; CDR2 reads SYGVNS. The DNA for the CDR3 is TGTGCCAGCAGCGACAGGGGGCTTGCGGACATTCAGTACTTC. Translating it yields CASSDRGLADIQYF.

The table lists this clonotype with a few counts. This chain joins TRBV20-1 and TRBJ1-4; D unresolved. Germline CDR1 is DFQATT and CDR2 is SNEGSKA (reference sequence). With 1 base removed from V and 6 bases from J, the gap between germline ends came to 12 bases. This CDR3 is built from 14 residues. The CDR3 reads CSARVGNWDEKLFF. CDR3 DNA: TGCAGTGCTAGAGTGGGGAATTGGGATGAAAAACTGTTTTTT.

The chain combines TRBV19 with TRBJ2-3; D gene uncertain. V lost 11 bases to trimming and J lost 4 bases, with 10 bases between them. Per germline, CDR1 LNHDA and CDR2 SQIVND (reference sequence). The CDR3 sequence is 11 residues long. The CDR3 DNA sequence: TGTGCCGTTAGTAAAGCAGATACGCAGTATTTT. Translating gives CAVSKADTQYF.

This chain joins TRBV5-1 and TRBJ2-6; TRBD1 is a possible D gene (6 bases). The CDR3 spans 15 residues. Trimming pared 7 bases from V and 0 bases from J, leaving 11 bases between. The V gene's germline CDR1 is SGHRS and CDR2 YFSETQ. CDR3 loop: CASLQGNSGANVLTF. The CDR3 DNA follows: TGCGCCAGCCTTCAGGGGAACTCTGGGGCCAACGTCCTGACTTTC.

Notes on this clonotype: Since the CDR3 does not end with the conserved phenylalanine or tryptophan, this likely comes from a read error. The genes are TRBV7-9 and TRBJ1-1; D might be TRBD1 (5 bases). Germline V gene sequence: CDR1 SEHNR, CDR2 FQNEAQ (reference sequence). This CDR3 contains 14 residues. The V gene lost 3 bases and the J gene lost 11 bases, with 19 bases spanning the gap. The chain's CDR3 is CASSFGTDSINAFL. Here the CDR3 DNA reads TGTGCCAGCAGCTTTGGGACGGACTCAATTAACGCTTTCCTT.

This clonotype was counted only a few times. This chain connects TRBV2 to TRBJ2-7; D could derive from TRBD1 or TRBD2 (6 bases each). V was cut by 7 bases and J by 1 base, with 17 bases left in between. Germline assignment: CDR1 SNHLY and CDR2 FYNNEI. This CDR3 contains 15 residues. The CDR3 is CASKEGQGRSYEQYF. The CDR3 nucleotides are TGTGCCAGCAAAGAAGGGCAGGGGAGGTCCTACGAGCAGTACTTC.

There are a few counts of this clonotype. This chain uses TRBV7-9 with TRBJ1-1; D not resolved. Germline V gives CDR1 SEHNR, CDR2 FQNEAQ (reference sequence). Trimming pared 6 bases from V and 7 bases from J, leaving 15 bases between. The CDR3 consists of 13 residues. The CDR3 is CASRERDLGEAFF. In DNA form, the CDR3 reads TGTGCCAGCAGGGAAAGGGATCTCGGTGAAGCTTTCTTT.

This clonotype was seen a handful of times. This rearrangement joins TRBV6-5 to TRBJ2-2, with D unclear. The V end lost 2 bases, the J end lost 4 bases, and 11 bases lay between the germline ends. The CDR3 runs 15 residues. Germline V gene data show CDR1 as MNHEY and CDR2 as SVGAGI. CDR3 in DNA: TGTGCCAGCAGTTACGCCCCGACGGCCACCGGGGAGCTGTTTTTT. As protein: CASSYAPTATGELFF.

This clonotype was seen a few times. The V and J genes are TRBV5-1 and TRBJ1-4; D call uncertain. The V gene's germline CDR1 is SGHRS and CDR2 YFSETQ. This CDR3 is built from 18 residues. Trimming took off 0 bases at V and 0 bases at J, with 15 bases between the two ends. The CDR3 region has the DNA TGCGCCAGCAGCTTGGAATCCGGGGTTGGGGCAACTAATGAAAAACTGTTTTTT. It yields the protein CASSLESGVGATNEKLFF.

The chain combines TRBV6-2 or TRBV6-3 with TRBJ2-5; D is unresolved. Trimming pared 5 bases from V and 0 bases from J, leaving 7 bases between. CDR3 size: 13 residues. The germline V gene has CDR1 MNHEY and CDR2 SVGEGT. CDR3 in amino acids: CASSRPNQETQYF. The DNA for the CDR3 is TGTGCCAGCAGTAGACCGAACCAAGAGACCCAGTACTTC.

CDR3 sequence (DNA): TGTGCCAGCAGCTCCCTGACTAGCATCATGGAGACCCAGTACTTC. This translates into CASSSLTSIMETQYF. V and J are TRBV9 and TRBJ2-5, with 7 bases that match TRBD2. The CDR3 consists of 15 residues. J lost 5 bases, V lost 4 bases, and 11 bases had no gene match. Germline V gene sequence: CDR1 SGDLS, CDR2 YYNGEE.

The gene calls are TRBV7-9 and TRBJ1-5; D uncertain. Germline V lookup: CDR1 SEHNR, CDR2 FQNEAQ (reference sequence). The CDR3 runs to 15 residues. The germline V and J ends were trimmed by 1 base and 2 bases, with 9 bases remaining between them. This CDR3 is CASSLESQGNQPQHF. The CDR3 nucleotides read TGTGCCAGCAGCTTAGAATCACAAGGCAATCAGCCCCAGCATTTT.

The DNA for the CDR3 is TGTGCCAGCAGCTTGCCGGGGGGGCGCAATGAGCAGTTCTTC. Amino acids: CASSLPGGRNEQFF. This sequence joins TRBV7-2 and TRBJ2-1, with 8 bases matching TRBD2. The CDR3 runs 14 residues. Germline CDR1 reads SGHTA; CDR2 reads FQGNSA. J was trimmed by 6 bases and V by 3 bases; bases with no gene match: 4.

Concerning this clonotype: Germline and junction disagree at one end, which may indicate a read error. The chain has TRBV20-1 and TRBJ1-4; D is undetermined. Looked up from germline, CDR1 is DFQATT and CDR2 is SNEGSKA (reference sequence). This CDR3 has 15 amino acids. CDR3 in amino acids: CSAIRFVLNNEKLLF. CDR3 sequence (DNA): TGCAGTGCCATTAGATTTGTTCTGAATAATGAAAAACTGCTTTTT.

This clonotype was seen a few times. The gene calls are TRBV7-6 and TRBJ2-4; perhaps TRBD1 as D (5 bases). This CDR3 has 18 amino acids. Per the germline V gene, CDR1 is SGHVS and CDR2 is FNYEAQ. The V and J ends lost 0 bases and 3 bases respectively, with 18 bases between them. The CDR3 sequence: CASSLAVRPPRDKNIQYF. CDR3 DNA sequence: TGTGCCAGCAGCTTAGCGGTTAGGCCTCCCAGGGACAAAAACATTCAGTACTTC.

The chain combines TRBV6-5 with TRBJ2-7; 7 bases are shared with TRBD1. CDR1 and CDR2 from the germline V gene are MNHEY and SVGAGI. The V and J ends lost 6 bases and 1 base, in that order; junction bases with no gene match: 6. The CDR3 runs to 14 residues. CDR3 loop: CASSPLQGSYEQYF. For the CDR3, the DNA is TGTGCCAGCAGCCCCTTACAGGGGTCCTACGAGCAGTACTTC.